What follows describes a single T cell receptor (beta chain). V dropped 5 bases and J dropped 0; count of bases not matched to a gene: 6. This CDR3 region has 16 residues. Germline values: CDR1 SEHNR, CDR2 FQNEAQ (reference sequence). The data derive from a study of blood T cell repertoires in COVID-19. Profiled with immunoSEQ multiplex PCR; TCRdb holds only in-frame clones, not every one. This table has fewer than 250,000 clones, roughly nine tenths appearing once. V gene TRBV7-9 combines with J gene TRBJ1-4; 7 nucleotides align to TRBD1. The specimen was peripheral blood. The TCR comes from a man between 60 and 70 years old with COVID-19, enrolled during active disease. The CDR3 region is CASSQGTDTTNEKLFF. The CDR3 nucleotides are TGTGCCAGCAGCCAGGGGACAGACACAACTAATGAAAAACTGTTTTTT.